The subject of this entry is one TCR beta chain. Its cognate antigen is unknown. The sample is drawn from a study of CD8+ T cells in alopecia areata. Study-level findings and limits: Scalp samples also yield sequences of resident alphabeta T cells from normal skin.

Following extraction, RNA underwent reverse transcription to cDNA, which served as the sequencing template. Clones were read by immunoSEQ multiplex PCR, and TCRdb kept only the in-frame ones, dropping some. The sample records about 64,000 clones, about 44% being singletons. CDR1 is MGHRA, CDR2 YSYEKL, per germline. The CDR3 consists of 15 residues. Germline trimming cut 1 base from V and 5 bases from J; bases unmatched to any gene: 7. Alopecia areata patients provided lesional scalp punch biopsies and peripheral blood, both collected for the study. The sequenced sample was NKG2D-low CD8+ T cells sorted from blood. The chain employs TRBV4-1 and TRBJ2-5, with TRBD2 identical over 7 bases. The sequence derives from a human donor with alopecia areata. CDR3 in DNA: TGCGCCAGCAGCCAAGGATGGCGGGAGCAGGAGACCCAGTACTTC. Protein: CASSQGWREQETQYF.